The clone carrying this T cell receptor (beta chain) has more than one count but fewer than ten. This sample is part of a study of patients and donors after allogeneic stem cell transplantation. In TCRdb, the RT-PCR reads were re-called with MiXCR into one record per CDR3 protein. Found here are some 960,000 distinct CDR3 sequences, about a sixth of them singletons; the top ten hold roughly 6%. This CDR3 has 16 residues. V gave up 6 bases and J gave up 5 bases; unmatched junction bases: 9. CDR1 and CDR2 (germline): MNHEY, SVGEGT. The sequencing sample was made of blood, either unsorted or a sorted T cell fraction (not recorded which). The source of this sequence is a human donor who was either an allogeneic HSCT recipient or a stem cell or donor lymphocyte infusion donor (not recorded which). It is not recorded whose cells these are; they may come from a transplant donor. This rearrangement joins TRBV6-2 or TRBV6-3 to TRBJ2-5; 13 bases map to TRBD2. CDR3 DNA: TGTGCCAGCAGATCCTGGACTAGCGGGAGTTGGGAGACCCAGTACTTC. This gives the protein CASRSWTSGSWETQYF.